The T cell receptor (beta chain) under discussion was sequenced for a study of spatial heterogeneity in lung cancer. TCRdb re-analysed the 5' RACE reads in MiXCR, keeping a single row per CDR3 protein. Counted here are tens of thousands of distinct CDR3 sequences, roughly 15% occurring once; the ten biggest clones make up 55% to 65%. Time point defined: sample taken at primary tumor resection. Extraction of whole RNA from tumor, nontumor lung or frozen PBMC preceded unsorted sequencing. Sequenced here: PBMCs, sampled at surgery. This sequence originates from a male donor with early-stage non-small cell lung cancer.

CDR3 protein: CSANDRGDEKLFF. Written as DNA, the CDR3 is TGCAGTGCTAACGACAGGGGGGATGAAAAACTGTTTTTT. The rearrangement links TRBV20-1 to TRBJ1-4; 9 bases align to TRBD1. Trimming took 4 bases from V and 6 from J; bases not matched to a gene: 3. Germline V gene lookup returns CDR1 DFQATT and CDR2 SNEGSKA (reference sequence). CDR3 length: 13 residues.